These 29 T cell receptor beta chains came from one sample sequenced in a study of breast tumors, draining lymph nodes, adjacent tissues. TCRdb recomputed calls from the multiplex PCR reads with MiXCR, one row per CDR3 protein. The table lists 160,000 or so distinct CDR3 sequences, around a third of them singletons. Samples came from axillary lymph nodes draining the breast cancer. The specimen sequenced was axillary lymph node tissue. The receptors shown here come from a female donor with breast cancer. Some clones in this sample may be carry-over from other donors' samples.

The table lists this clonotype with many counts. The chain combines TRBV3-1 with TRBJ2-5, with 12 positions matching TRBD2. J gave up 5 bases and V 1 base, and 11 bases lay outside the gene matches. Germline CDR1 reads LGHDT; CDR2 reads YNNKEL (reference sequence). The CDR3 covers 18 residues. The CDR3 nucleotides read TGTGCCAGCAGCCAAGTCGCTAGCGGGGGGGCCGAGGATGAGACCCAGTACTTC. It translates to CASSQVASGGAEDETQYF.

The chain combines TRBV28 with TRBJ1-5; a possible D gene is TRBD1 (5 bases). This CDR3 region has 15 residues. V was pared by 0 bases and J by 4 bases, with 10 bases between. The germline V gene encodes CDR1 MDHEN and CDR2 SYDVKM. This CDR3 is CASSLWSGINQPQHF. CDR3 bases: TGTGCCAGCAGTTTATGGTCAGGGATTAATCAGCCCCAGCATTTT.

In this sample, this clonotype turned up many times. Germline is not matched at one junction end, which may reflect a read error. V is TRBV6-5 and J is TRBJ1-2, with no clear D. Per the germline V gene, CDR1 is MNHEY and CDR2 is SVGAGI. This CDR3 comprises 13 residues. CDR3 bases: TGTGCCAGCAGTCACTCGACCTCCGGTAGCTACACCTTC. Its protein is CASSHSTSGSYTF.

To note about this clonotype: A much bigger clone sits one base away, suggesting this may be a read error. V gene TRBV6-2 or TRBV6-3 combines with J gene TRBJ2-3; D is uncertain. V lost 2 bases, J lost 1 base, and 7 bases lay in between. CDR1 MNHEY and CDR2 SVGEGT come from the germline V gene. This CDR3 comprises 14 residues. CDR3 sequence: CASSYGDRTDTQYF. The CDR3 DNA is TGTGCCAGCAGTTACGGCGATCGCACAGATACGCAGTATTTT.

In this sample, this clonotype turned up many times. The gene calls are TRBV30 and TRBJ1-5; D gene uncertain. The CDR3 extends over 15 amino acids. In germline, CDR1 is GTSNPN, CDR2 SVGIG (reference sequence). V lost 3 bases, J lost 2 bases, and 14 bases lay in between. CDR3 in DNA: TGTGCCTGGAGCCTGGGAAAAGGCCGCAATCAGCCCCAGCATTTT. Encoded protein: CAWSLGKGRNQPQHF.

V and J are TRBV3-1 and TRBJ1-5; D is possibly TRBD1 (6 bases). Near its end, the DNA agrees better with TRBJ2-5, so the J call may be wrong. The germline V gene encodes CDR1 LGHDT and CDR2 YNNKEL (reference sequence). This CDR3 has 14 amino acids. This chain's CDR3 is CASSQDGGNQPQYF. The CDR3, as DNA: TGTGCCAGCAGCCAAGATGGGGGCAATCAGCCCCAGTACTTC.

In the case of this clonotype: At one end the junction does not follow the germline gene, possibly because of a read error. This sequence joins TRBV4-1 and TRBJ1-6; 7 nucleotides agree with TRBD1. The CDR3 length is 14 residues. The V gene's germline CDR1 is MGHRA and CDR2 YSYEKL. The CDR3 nucleotides read TGCGCCAGCGGCCTCGTGACAGGGAATTCACCCCTGCACTTT. As protein: CASGLVTGNSPLHF.

J is TRBJ2-1 and V is TRBV20-1; perhaps TRBD1 as D (6 bases). V was trimmed by 0 bases and J by 4 bases, leaving 19 bases between them. CDR3 length equals 17 residues. Germline CDR1 reads DFQATT; CDR2 reads SNEGSKA (reference sequence). Here the CDR3 DNA reads TGCAGTGCTAGAGATCCTGTGGGGGCGCCGCCGTACAATGAGCAGTTCTTC. Protein: CSARDPVGAPPYNEQFF.

Many counts were recorded for this clonotype. CDR3 sequence: CASSQATNSPLHF. For the CDR3, the DNA is TGCGCCAGCAGCCAAGCCACGAATTCACCCCTCCACTTT. This chain uses TRBV4-1 with TRBJ1-6; D is undetermined. CDR1 and CDR2 (germline): MGHRA, YSYEKL. Trimming left V 1 base short and J 7 bases short, with 5 bases between. CDR3 length: 13 amino acids.

About this clonotype itself: The CDR3 end shows no conserved phenylalanine or tryptophan, and so a read error is likely. The limits of the CDR3 on the DNA are not certain, so only TCRdb's listed CDR3 is given. V is TRBV9 and J is TRBJ2-6. Ends included, the CDR3 has 9 residues. CDR1 SGDLS and CDR2 YYNGEE come from the germline V gene. The CDR3: CASSRLPTL.

About this clonotype: In this CDR3 the conserved last residue, phenylalanine or tryptophan, is missing, so a read error is likely. This chain joins TRBV27 and TRBJ2-1, with 7 bases aligning to TRBD2. The CDR3 loop spans 16 amino acids. V shed 0 bases, J shed 4 bases, and the junction held 6 bases outside the gene matches. Germline CDR1 reads MNHEY; CDR2 reads SMNVEV (reference sequence). The CDR3 protein is CASSLSGEGHYNEQFL. In DNA, the CDR3 is TGTGCCAGCAGTTTATCGGGGGAGGGGCATTACAATGAGCAGTTCCTC.

This clonotype was seen many times. Likely a read error: the CDR3 ends without its conserved phenylalanine or tryptophan. The DNA is left out, because the CDR3 cannot be placed on it with certainty; the CDR3 is given as TCRdb lists it. The CDR3 is CASSSTGAGTVGPV. This chain links TRBV5-6 with TRBJ2-1; TRBD2 was called by the table and not checked on the DNA. In germline, CDR1 is SGHDT, CDR2 YYEEEE. The length of the CDR3 is 14 amino acids, counting both ends.

This clonotype showed up just a few times. Since a much larger clone is just one base distant, this may be a read error. It is likely a read error, because the conserved phenylalanine at the end of the CDR3 is missing. The chain carries TRBV19 and TRBJ2-1, with D possibly matching TRBD2 (6 bases). V was shortened by 7 bases and J by 3 bases, with 19 bases between the two germline ends. The CDR3 loop spans 16 amino acids. Germline-derived CDR1 and CDR2 are LNHDA and SQIVND (reference sequence). In DNA form, the CDR3 reads TGTGCCAGTACCCCCTGGGGCGGGGACCTCTACAATGAGCAGTTCTCC. It translates to CASTPWGGDLYNEQFS.

This clonotype was picked up many times. One end of the junction varies from germline; a read error may be responsible. The V call is TRBV9, the J call TRBJ2-3, with 9 bases matching TRBD1. The CDR3 length is 15 residues. Germline V gives CDR1 SGDLS, CDR2 YYNGEE. CDR3 amino acids: CASSPGTGSTGTQYF. As DNA, the CDR3 is TGTGCCAGCAGCCCCGGGACAGGGAGCACAGGTACGCAGTATTTT.

As concerns this clonotype: Because the CDR3 is missing its conserved closing phenylalanine or tryptophan, this is likely a read error. The J gene is TRBJ2-7, the V gene TRBV29-1; TRBD1 matches at 7 bases. In germline, CDR1 is SQVTM, CDR2 ANQGSEA. The CDR3 has 12 residues. V gave up 7 bases and J gave up 2 bases; unmatched junction bases: 5. CDR3 amino acids: CSAGTVAYEQYS. The DNA for the CDR3 is TGCAGCGCTGGGACAGTTGCCTACGAGCAGTACTCC.

The chain couples TRBV6-8 to TRBJ2-3; 11 bases map to TRBD2. The V segment lost 5 bases and the J segment 4 bases; nucleotides outside the gene matches: 20. Germline V lookup: CDR1 MNHGY, CDR2 SAAAGT. This CDR3 has 20 residues. The CDR3 coding sequence is TGTGCCAGCAGTACTAAAGGACTAGCGGGCGCAAGTTGTATCGCAGATACGCAGTATTTT. Amino acid sequence: CASSTKGLAGASCIADTQYF.

About this clonotype itself: This sequence may be a read error, since a much larger clone differs from it by one base. DNA of the CDR3: TGTGCCAGCAGCCCACTCCAGGCGTTTGGCTACACCTTC. It is translated as CASSPLQAFGYTF. V usage is TRBV5-6 and J usage is TRBJ1-2; D gene unclear. CDR3 length: 13 amino acids. With 4 bases removed from V and 7 bases from J, the gap between germline ends came to 14 bases. Germline lookup yields CDR1 SGHDT and CDR2 YYEEEE.

Ten or more counts support this clonotype. Mismatch with germline at one junction end may stem from a read error. V is TRBV14 and J is TRBJ2-7; 8 nucleotides match TRBD1. The CDR3 extends over 16 amino acids. Germline loops: CDR1 SGHDN, CDR2 FVKESK. The CDR3 nucleotides read TGTGCCAGCAGCCAGCTTGGAGGACAGGGACCCTACGCGCAGTACTTC. Translating it yields CASSQLGGQGPYAQYF.

Concerning this clonotype: A much larger clone differs from this one at a single base, so this may be a read error. The V gene is TRBV3-1, the J gene TRBJ1-5, with D uncertain. The CDR3 consists of 14 residues. The germline V gene encodes CDR1 LGHDT and CDR2 YNNKEL (reference sequence). Trimming shortened V by 2 bases and J by 9 bases, and 14 bases separated the two germline ends. DNA for the CDR3: TGTGCCAGCAGCCAAACAGAGGGTTATTGGCCCCAGCATTTT. This gives the protein CASSQTEGYWPQHF. The complete variable domain, with remaining parts taken from reference TRBV3-1 and TRBJ1-5, reads DTAVSQTPKYLVTQMGNDKSIKCEQNLGHDTMYWYKQDSKKFLKIMFSYNNKELIINETVPNRFSPKSPDKAHLNLHINSLELGDSAVYFCASSQTEGYWPQHFGDGTRLSIL.

In this sample, this clonotype turned up many times. The chain has TRBV5-8 and TRBJ1-3, with no clear D. V was pared by 5 bases and J by 4 bases, with 10 bases between. Germline V lookup: CDR1 SGHTS, CDR2 YDEGEE. The CDR3 contains 13 residues. Here the CDR3 DNA reads TGTGCCAGCAGGAACCGCACAGGAAACACCATATATTTT. Its protein product is CASRNRTGNTIYF. The full variable domain, with the rest looked up from reference TRBV5-8 and TRBJ1-3, is EAGVTQSPTHLIKTRGQQATLRCSPISGHTSVYWYQQALGLGLQFLLWYDEGEERNRGNFPPRFSGRQFPNYSSELNVNALELEDSALYLCASRNRTGNTIYFGEGSWLTVV.

This clonotype came up many times. The rearrangement joins TRBV30 to TRBJ2-1; 9 bases line up with TRBD1. Germline V gene data show CDR1 as GTSNPN and CDR2 as SVGIG (reference sequence). After removal of 6 bases from V and 9 bases from J, the junction contained 12 bases not matched to a gene. The CDR3 length is 14 residues. CDR3 DNA sequence: TGTGCCTGCCTACCCCACTCGACAGGGGGTGAGCAGTTCTTC. This gives the protein CACLPHSTGGEQFF.

This clonotype appeared a few times. The chain carries TRBV18 and TRBJ2-1; 9 nucleotides match TRBD2. Germline CDR1 KGHSH, CDR2 LQKENI. This CDR3 is 16 amino acids long. V trimming: 0 bases; J trimming: 7 bases; junction bases outside the gene matches: 7. Written as DNA, the CDR3 is TGTGCCAGCTCACCACCGGGTCTAGCGGGAATGAATGAGCAGTTCTTC. Encoded protein: CASSPPGLAGMNEQFF.

This chain uses TRBV7-2 with TRBJ2-1, with D possibly matching TRBD2 (7 bases). The CDR3 has 15 residues. V lost 5 bases and J 10 bases, leaving 21 bases between the germline ends. Germline V lookup: CDR1 SGHTA, CDR2 FQGNSA. CDR3 sequence reads: CASSIEGGGSYEQFF. CDR3 bases: TGTGCCAGCAGCATAGAAGGGGGGGGATCCTACGAGCAGTTCTTC. The variable domain in full, completed from reference TRBV7-2 and TRBJ2-1, reads GAGVSQSPSNKVTEKGKDVELRCDPISGHTALYWYRQSLGQGLEFLIYFQGNSAPDKSGLPSDRFSAERTGGSVSTLTIQRTQQEDSAVYLCASSIEGGGSYEQFFGPGTRLTVL.

In its sample, this clonotype was seen once. The junction departs from germline at one end; a sequencing error may be responsible. This chain links TRBV11-2 with TRBJ1-4; D is uncertain. Germline CDR1 is SGHAT and CDR2 is FQNNGV. The CDR3 has 10 amino acids. The CDR3 here is CASSLSRRGF. The CDR3 DNA is TGTGCCAGCAGCTTATCACGTCGTGGGTTT.

There are a few counts of this clonotype. V and J are TRBV29-1 and TRBJ2-6; D gene unclear. Germline lookup yields CDR1 SQVTM and CDR2 ANQGSEA. The CDR3 has 13 amino acids. Trimming shortened V by 7 bases and J by 0 bases, and 7 bases separated the two germline ends. CDR3 DNA sequence: TGCAGCGCCAGATCCTCTGGGGCCAACGTCCTGACTTTC. It translates to CSARSSGANVLTF.

Ten or more counts support this clonotype. CDR3 sequence reads: CASSDRSQTGELFF. The CDR3 DNA reads as TGTGCCAGCAGTGATAGGTCGCAGACCGGGGAGCTGTTTTTT. The chain uses TRBV2 and TRBJ2-2; D not certain. The CDR3 totals 14 residues. V was clipped by 3 bases and J by 5 bases, with 10 bases between them. The V gene's germline CDR1 is SNHLY and CDR2 FYNNEI.

This clonotype was counted ten times or more. This chain joins TRBV7-2 and TRBJ2-7; the D gene is possibly TRBD1 (5 bases). V was cut by 5 bases and J by 0 bases, with 14 bases left in between. Germline values: CDR1 SGHTA, CDR2 FQGNSA. CDR3 length equals 15 residues. CDR3 region: CASSRTGLSSYEQYF. The DNA of the CDR3 is TGTGCCAGCAGCCGAACAGGCCTTAGCTCCTACGAGCAGTACTTC.

The rearrangement links TRBV7-9 to TRBJ2-5; D might be TRBD2 (5 bases). This CDR3 region has 16 residues. V lost 5 bases and J lost 2, with 18 bases in between. Looked up from germline, CDR1 is SEHNR and CDR2 is FQNEAQ (reference sequence). The CDR3 is CASSPRTGNRQETQYF. CDR3 DNA: TGTGCCAGCAGCCCCCGTACCGGGAATCGACAAGAGACCCAGTACTTC.

This clonotype was observed at least ten times. The chain links TRBV7-2 to TRBJ2-7; no reliable D call. CDR1 and CDR2 from the germline V gene are SGHTA and FQGNSA. There are 11 residues in the CDR3. V shed 5 bases and J shed 4 bases, with 6 bases lying between them. This CDR3 is CASSLVYEQYF. DNA for the CDR3: TGTGCCAGCAGCCTCGTTTACGAGCAGTACTTC.